The 17 T cell receptor beta chains below all came from one sample that was sequenced in a study of cytomegalovirus exposure and HLA in healthy donors listed by TCRdb under 2017. Library creation used the immunoSEQ multiplex PCR assay. Imported from immuneACCESS, the table was reduced by TCRdb to in-frame sequences with V and J called. These copies leave out some clones; in studies compared against another copy, an unresolved V gene accounts for under half, and the cause of the remainder is not known. The sample yields about 70,000 clones; roughly 92% were counted once. The biggest ten clones account for 1.9% of the sample. Sequencing input: PBMCs. Receptors were obtained from a woman between 18 and 29 years old in good health and CMV-seropositive.

The V call is TRBV5-4, the J call TRBJ2-1; D not resolved. This CDR3 spans 11 amino acids. The V gene lost 4 bases and the J gene lost 5 bases, with 4 bases spanning the gap. Germline CDR1 SGHNT, CDR2 YYREEE (reference sequence). In DNA, the CDR3 is TGTGCCAGCAGCCAGAACAATGAGCAGTTCTTC. Translation: CASSQNNEQFF.

In DNA form, the CDR3 reads TGTGCCAGCAGCCAAGAGGTAGGAGGCCCCTACGAGCAGTACTTC. Residues: CASSQEVGGPYEQYF. The chain combines TRBV4-2 with TRBJ2-7; D is perhaps TRBD2 (5 bases). Germline-derived CDR1 and CDR2 are LGHNA and YNFKEQ. This CDR3 comprises 15 residues. Trimming left V 0 bases short and J 2 bases short, with 11 bases between.

The chain joins TRBV27 to TRBJ2-3; D is perhaps TRBD1 (5 bases). The germline CDR1 and CDR2 sequences are MNHEY and SMNVEV (reference sequence). Trimming pared 9 bases from V and 1 base from J, leaving 8 bases between. CDR3 length: 12 residues. The CDR3 coding sequence is TGTGCCAGTGCCAGGGGCACAGATACGCAGTATTTT. Translation gives CASARGTDTQYF.

The chain is built from TRBV5-6 and TRBJ2-2; TRBD2 matches at 7 bases. Germline V gives CDR1 SGHDT, CDR2 YYEEEE. V shed 4 bases and J 7 bases; nucleotides not matched to a gene: 10. CDR3 length equals 15 residues. CDR3 sequence: CASSMDRSGGGELFF. The DNA for the CDR3 is TGTGCCAGCAGCATGGACCGTTCGGGAGGCGGGGAGCTGTTTTTT.

This rearrangement joins TRBV27 to TRBJ2-1; D perhaps matches TRBD1 (5 bases). The CDR3 is made up of 14 amino acids. Per the germline V gene, CDR1 is MNHEY and CDR2 is SMNVEV (reference sequence). Trimming pared 4 bases from V and 9 bases from J, leaving 16 bases between. CDR3 nucleotide sequence: TGTGCCAGCAGTTATAACAGGAAATCTAGTGAGCAGTTCTTC. This sequence encodes CASSYNRKSSEQFF.

The V and J genes are TRBV5-6 and TRBJ2-7, with 16 bases aligning to TRBD2. The CDR3 runs 18 residues. Germline trimming cut 3 bases from V and 5 bases from J; bases unmatched to any gene: 11. Germline CDR1 is SGHDT and CDR2 is YYEEEE. The CDR3 DNA reads TGTGCCAGCAGCTACCCCGGGACTAGCGGGGGGGCCCCCAACGAGCAGTACTTC. Its protein is CASSYPGTSGGAPNEQYF.

The V and J genes are TRBV7-3 and TRBJ1-2; 8 bases map to TRBD1. The CDR3 extends over 13 amino acids. V shed 3 bases and J 6 bases; nucleotides not matched to a gene: 3. The V gene's germline CDR1 is SGHTA and CDR2 FQGTGA. The CDR3 protein is CASSLDREDGYTF. CDR3 DNA sequence: TGTGCCAGCAGCTTGGACAGGGAGGATGGCTACACCTTC.

This chain connects TRBV5-1 to TRBJ1-6; 10 bases are shared with TRBD1. V shed 0 bases, J shed 7 bases, and the junction held 1 base outside the gene matches. This CDR3 is 15 amino acids long. Germline V gene sequence: CDR1 SGHRS, CDR2 YFSETQ. CDR3 amino acids: CASSLGDRGNSPLHF. The CDR3 nucleotides read TGCGCCAGCAGCTTGGGGGACAGGGGCAATTCACCCCTCCACTTT.

This chain joins TRBV15 and TRBJ2-2, with 11 nucleotides matching TRBD1. This CDR3 contains 18 residues. Trimming cost V 5 bases and J 6 bases; bases outside gene matches: 14. CDR1 and CDR2 (germline): LNHNV, YYDKDF (reference sequence). The CDR3 sequence: CATSRGTGGFKVAGELFF. The CDR3 DNA is TGTGCCACCAGCCGAGGGACAGGGGGGTTTAAGGTTGCCGGGGAGCTGTTTTTT.

J is TRBJ2-7 and V is TRBV2, with 10 positions matching TRBD2. The CDR3 runs 15 residues. The germline CDR1 and CDR2 sequences are SNHLY and FYNNEI. V shed 6 bases, J shed 0 bases, and the junction held 5 bases outside the gene matches. The CDR3 protein is CASSPGTSDSYEQYF. The CDR3 coding sequence is TGTGCCAGCAGCCCGGGGACTAGCGACTCCTACGAGCAGTACTTC.

J is TRBJ1-3 and V is TRBV11-3, with 10 positions matching TRBD1. Germline CDR1 reads SGHNT; CDR2 reads YENEEA. The CDR3 extends over 18 amino acids. V was pared by 4 bases and J by 5 bases, with 14 bases of the junction left unmatched. The CDR3 sequence: CASSSPTTEDRGRNTIYF. The DNA of the CDR3 is TGTGCCAGCAGCTCGCCAACCACCGAGGACAGGGGGAGAAACACCATATATTTT.

The rearrangement uses TRBV27 and TRBJ1-4; 7 bases align to TRBD1. The germline V gene encodes CDR1 MNHEY and CDR2 SMNVEV (reference sequence). This CDR3 region has 15 residues. The junction had 7 bases not matched to a gene; V was cut back by 5 bases and J by 4 bases. The CDR3, as DNA: TGTGCCAGCAGTGCTTGGACAGGAGTTAATGAAAAACTGTTTTTT. Amino acid sequence: CASSAWTGVNEKLFF.

The chain links TRBV7-8 to TRBJ1-2; 9 bases fit TRBD1. Looked up from germline, CDR1 is SGHVS and CDR2 is FQNEAQ. Unmatched junction bases numbered 7, after V lost 5 bases and J lost 3 bases. The CDR3 contains 15 residues. Here the CDR3 reads CASSPERQGDYGYTF. CDR3 in DNA: TGTGCCAGCAGCCCAGAACGACAGGGGGACTATGGCTACACCTTC.

The J gene is TRBJ1-6, the V gene TRBV19; possible D gene TRBD1, 6 bases. Germline assignment: CDR1 LNHDA and CDR2 SQIVND (reference sequence). V lost 2 bases and J 2 bases, leaving 10 bases between the germline ends. There are 16 residues in the CDR3. CDR3 coding DNA: TGTGCCAGTAGTATACACAGGGCCACCTATAATTCACCCCTCCACTTT. Translation: CASSIHRATYNSPLHF.

This chain links TRBV27 with TRBJ2-2; 13 bases are a match to TRBD2. The V gene end was trimmed by 5 bases and the J gene end by 7 bases; junction bases not matched to a gene: 4. The V gene's germline CDR1 is MNHEY and CDR2 SMNVEV (reference sequence). The CDR3 spans 15 residues. Here the CDR3 DNA reads TGTGCCAGCAGTACTAGCGGGGGGGCCGTCGGGGAGCTGTTTTTT. Protein sequence: CASSTSGGAVGELFF.

The J gene is TRBJ2-7, the V gene TRBV4-3; the match to TRBD1 covers 10 bases. Trimming cost V 1 base and J 2 bases; bases outside gene matches: 2. CDR3 length equals 15 residues. The germline V gene has CDR1 LGHNA and CDR2 YSLEER. The DNA of the CDR3 is TGCGCCAGCAGCCAAGCCGACAGGGGGCCCTACGAGCAGTACTTC. Translating it yields CASSQADRGPYEQYF.

V and J are TRBV5-6 and TRBJ2-3; maybe TRBD2 (6 bases). Germline V gives CDR1 SGHDT, CDR2 YYEEEE. The CDR3 extends over 14 amino acids. Trimming left V 2 bases short and J 6 bases short, with 13 bases between. CDR3 region: CASSLLAEGDTQYF. The CDR3, as DNA: TGTGCCAGCAGCTTACTAGCCGAGGGGGATACGCAGTATTTT.